The present T cell receptor beta chain was sequenced within a study of technical replicates of blood from several donors. Repertoires were generated with immunoSEQ multiplex PCR, while TCRdb's copy carries only in-frame clones and drops some. The table lists fewer than 90,000 clones, 93% of them singletons, with 0.24% in the top ten. Sequencing input: T cells isolated from PBMCs. The TCR was taken from a human donor in good health.

CDR3 protein: CASSLDTLIYPGNTIYF. The CDR3 DNA reads TGCGCCAGCAGCTTGGACACCCTTATATATCCTGGAAACACCATATATTTT. The rearrangement links TRBV5-1 to TRBJ1-3; D gene uncertain. CDR3 length: 17 amino acids. The germline V gene has CDR1 SGHRS and CDR2 YFSETQ. V lost 0 bases and J 2 bases, leaving 15 bases between the germline ends.